This T cell receptor beta chain was sequenced during a study of long-term antiretroviral therapy in people with HIV. Germline-derived CDR1 and CDR2 are SNHLY and FYNNEI. The CDR3 has 19 amino acids. The germline V and J ends were trimmed by 0 bases and 3 bases, with 24 bases remaining between them. Survey-level immunoSEQ v3.0 assays were run. The protocol was immunoSEQ multiplex PCR, while the TCRdb copy is restricted to in-frame clones and leaves out a portion. Among 29,000 or so clones listed, over 85% were seen once. The chain links TRBV2 to TRBJ2-7; TRBD1 might be the D (5 bases). This receptor was identified in a woman aged 40-49 years with HIV. This specimen was unsorted PBMCs, taken less than 6.8 years after starting antiretroviral therapy. The CDR3 DNA sequence: TGTGCCAGCAGTGAAGCTCTAAATACTGGATTGACAGTCATCTACGAGCAGTACTTC. It yields the protein CASSEALNTGLTVIYEQYF.